This T cell receptor beta chain was captured by sequencing in a study of CD8+CD57+ T cells in acquired aplastic anemia. Overall study: DNA from sorted CD4+ and CD8+ cells averaged roughly 3.4 ug.

The study's findings and limits: Patients and controls were found to share twenty-nine CD8+ CDR3 sequences.

Germline V CDR1 and CDR2: GTSNPN, SVGIG (reference sequence). This CDR3 has 12 residues. V trimming: 7 bases; J trimming: 14 bases; junction bases outside the gene matches: 13. Patients picked for sequencing had shown CD8+CD57+ cell expansion detected by flow cytometry. Blood came from patients not yet given any therapy. For CDR3 and TCR beta VDJ profiling, genomic DNA was the template used. TCRdb re-called the reads through MiXCR, storing one row per CDR3 protein. The repertoire holds 200,000 to 250,000 distinct CDR3 sequences, with around 46% as singletons. Turning to this clonotype: Its antigen is unidentified.

This TCR was sampled from a human donor with aplastic anemia. The material sequenced was sorted CD4+, CD8+, or CD8+CD57+ T cells (not recorded which) from PBMCs. This chain joins TRBV30 and TRBJ1-4, with TRBD1 identical over 7 bases. CDR3 DNA: TGTGCCTCCAGGGGGATACGACAAGACCTGTTTTTT. Protein product: CASRGIRQDLFF. Variable domain in full (rest from reference TRBV30 and TRBJ1-4): SQTIHQWPATLVQPVGSPLSLECTVEGTSNPNLYWYRQAAGRGLQLLFYSVGIGQISSEVPQNLSASRPQDRQFILSSKKLLLSDSGFYLCASRGIRQDLFFGSGTQLSVL.